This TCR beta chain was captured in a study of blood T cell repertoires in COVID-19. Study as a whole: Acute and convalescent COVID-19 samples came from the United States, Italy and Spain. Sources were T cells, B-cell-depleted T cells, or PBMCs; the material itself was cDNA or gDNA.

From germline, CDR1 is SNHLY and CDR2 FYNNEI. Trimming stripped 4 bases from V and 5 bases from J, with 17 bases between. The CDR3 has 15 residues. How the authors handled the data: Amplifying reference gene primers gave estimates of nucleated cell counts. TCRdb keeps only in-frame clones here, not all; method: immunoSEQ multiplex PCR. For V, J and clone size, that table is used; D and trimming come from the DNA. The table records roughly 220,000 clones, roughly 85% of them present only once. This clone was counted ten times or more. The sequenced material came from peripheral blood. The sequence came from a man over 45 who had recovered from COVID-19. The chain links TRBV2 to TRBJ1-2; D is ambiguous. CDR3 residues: CASSAVRVEWYGYTF. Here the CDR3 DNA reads TGTGCCAGCAGTGCTGTAAGAGTAGAATGGTATGGCTACACCTTC.